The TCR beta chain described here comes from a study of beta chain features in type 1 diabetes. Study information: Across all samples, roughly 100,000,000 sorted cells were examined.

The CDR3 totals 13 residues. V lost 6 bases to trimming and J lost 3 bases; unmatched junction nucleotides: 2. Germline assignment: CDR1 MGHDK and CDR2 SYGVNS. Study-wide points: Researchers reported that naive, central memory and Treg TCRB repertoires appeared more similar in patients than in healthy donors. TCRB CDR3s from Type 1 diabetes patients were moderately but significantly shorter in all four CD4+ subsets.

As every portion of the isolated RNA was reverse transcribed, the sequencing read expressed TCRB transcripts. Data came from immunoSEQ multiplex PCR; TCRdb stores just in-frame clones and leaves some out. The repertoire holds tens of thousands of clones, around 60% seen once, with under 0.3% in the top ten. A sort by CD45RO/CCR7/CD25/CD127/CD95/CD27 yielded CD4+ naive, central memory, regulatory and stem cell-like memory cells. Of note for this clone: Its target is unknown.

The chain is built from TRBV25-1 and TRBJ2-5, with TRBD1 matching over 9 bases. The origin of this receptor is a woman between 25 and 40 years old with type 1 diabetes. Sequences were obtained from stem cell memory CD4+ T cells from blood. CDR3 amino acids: CASRWTGEETQYF. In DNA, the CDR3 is TGTGCCAGCAGATGGACAGGGGAAGAGACCCAGTACTTC.